What follows describes a single TCR beta chain. Its cognate antigen is unknown. The PCR employed 60 Vbeta primers together with 13 Jbeta primers. In the authors' methods: A later analysis tallied 87 million or so unique TCR beta chains, some 10 million of them shared. Repertoires were generated with immunoSEQ multiplex PCR, while TCRdb's copy carries only in-frame clones and drops some. V, J and clone size derive from that table, while D and trimming were established from the DNA sequence. Recorded here are over 100,000 clones; the top ten clones represent roughly 3.6%. The data were taken from a study of cytomegalovirus exposure and HLA in healthy donors. Findings and limits, study-wide: Reportedly, fewer N-insertions than the 666-donor mean appeared in an Asian-associated ancestry cluster in a later analysis. Rare TCR sequences predominated, though certain public TCRs were found in many donors.

This CDR3 has 15 amino acids. CDR1 and CDR2 (germline): SGHRS, YFSETQ. The trim removed 7 bases at V and 2 bases at J, leaving 11 bases unmatched. The receptor's source is a man aged 30 to 45 in good health and CMV-seronegative. The sample comprised PBMCs. The rearrangement joins TRBV5-1 to TRBJ2-7; 8 bases are a match to TRBD1. The CDR3 reads CASSYSTGAPYEQYF. CDR3 nucleotides: TGCGCCAGCTCATACTCGACAGGGGCCCCCTACGAGCAGTACTTC.